A selection of T cell receptor beta chains follows, all from one sample in a study of a mutant IDH1 vaccine in newly diagnosed glioma. Repertoires were generated with immunoSEQ multiplex PCR, while TCRdb's copy carries only in-frame clones and drops some. The profile covers 25,000 to 30,000 clones, with roughly four fifths appearing a single time and roughly 15% taken by the ten largest. No antigen has been identified for these receptors. Material: PBMCs, obtained from a glioma patient whose treatment included an IDH1 peptide vaccine. The receptors derive from a woman in her 30s with glioma. The CDR3 runs from the conserved cysteine through the conserved F or W. The order of the fields is J gene, V gene, D gene, clone size, CDR3 DNA, CDR3 protein. The D gene is left open where the match is weak. Expanded clones are given a class, and other clones once, few, many or no size at all.

J gene: TRBJ2-3; V gene: TRBV7-8; D gene: .; clone size: .; CDR3 DNA: TGTGCCAGCAGCCCCCGGGGGGCGGGGCGCACAGATACGCAGTATTTT; CDR3 protein: CASSPRGAGRTDTQYF
J gene: TRBJ1-4; V gene: TRBV9; D gene: .; clone size: .; CDR3 DNA: TGTGCCAGCAGCGTAGCCTTTGCAGGGAATGAAAAACTGTTTTTT; CDR3 protein: CASSVAFAGNEKLFF
J gene: TRBJ1-5; V gene: TRBV2; D gene: .; clone size: few; CDR3 DNA: TGTGCCAGCACCGGGGTAGGCAATCAGCCCCAGCATTTT; CDR3 protein: CASTGVGNQPQHF
J gene: TRBJ2-5; V gene: TRBV10-3; D gene: TRBD2; clone size: .; CDR3 DNA: TGTGCCATCAGTGAGTCCCTTAACACTCCCGGGACTAGCGGGGTGGAGACCCAGTACTTC; CDR3 protein: CAISESLNTPGTSGVETQYF
J gene: TRBJ1-5; V gene: TRBV18; D gene: .; clone size: .; CDR3 DNA: TGTGCCAGCTCACCACACGGCAATCAGCCCCAGCATTTT; CDR3 protein: CASSPHGNQPQHF
J gene: TRBJ2-7; V gene: TRBV5-1; D gene: .; clone size: .; CDR3 DNA: TGCGCCAGCAGCTTTAGTGGCCTCGGGGAGCAGTACTTC; CDR3 protein: CASSFSGLGEQYF
J gene: TRBJ2-3; V gene: TRBV7-2; D gene: .; clone size: .; CDR3 DNA: TGTGCCAGCAGCTTAGGCCCCGGGACCGGGTTGCCAGATACGCAGTATTTT; CDR3 protein: CASSLGPGTGLPDTQYF
J gene: TRBJ1-2; V gene: TRBV20-1; D gene: .; clone size: few; CDR3 DNA: TGCAGTGCTACGGGGGCTGGCTACACCTTC; CDR3 protein: CSATGAGYTF
J gene: TRBJ2-1; V gene: TRBV6-6; D gene: .; clone size: .; CDR3 DNA: TGTGCCAGCAGTCGACTCCTATCCTACAATGAGCAGTTCTTC; CDR3 protein: CASSRLLSYNEQFF
J gene: TRBJ1-2; V gene: TRBV5-6; D gene: .; clone size: .; CDR3 DNA: TGTGCCTCCCTCGGGGGGACTAACTATGGCTACACCTTC; CDR3 protein: CASLGGTNYGYTF
J gene: TRBJ1-1; V gene: TRBV19; D gene: .; clone size: .; CDR3 DNA: TGTGCCAGTATGGACAGTTTGAACACTGAAGCTTTCTTT; CDR3 protein: CASMDSLNTEAFF
J gene: TRBJ2-2; V gene: TRBV10-1; D gene: TRBD1; clone size: .; CDR3 DNA: TGCGCCAGCAGTGGCCGGGACAGGTCCACCGGGGAGCTGTTTTTT; CDR3 protein: CASSGRDRSTGELFF
J gene: TRBJ2-7; V gene: TRBV2; D gene: .; clone size: .; CDR3 DNA: TGTGCCAGCAGTGGAACCTACGAGCAGTACTTC; CDR3 protein: CASSGTYEQYF
J gene: TRBJ2-5; V gene: TRBV6-6; D gene: TRBD2; clone size: .; CDR3 DNA: TGTGCCAGCAGGACTAGCGGGGGGGTTGAGACCCAGTACTTC; CDR3 protein: CASRTSGGVETQYF
J gene: TRBJ2-3; V gene: TRBV5-1; D gene: .; clone size: .; CDR3 DNA: TGCGCCAGCAGCTTGGGGGGTTCGGGAACAGATACGCAGTATTTT; CDR3 protein: CASSLGGSGTDTQYF
J gene: TRBJ2-7; V gene: TRBV30; D gene: .; clone size: .; CDR3 DNA: TGTGCCTGGGGGCGGCCGTTACTGGAGCAGTACTTC; CDR3 protein: CAWGRPLLEQYF
J gene: TRBJ2-7; V gene: TRBV5-6; D gene: .; clone size: .; CDR3 DNA: TGTGCCAGCAGCTTGGACAGGACCTACGAGCAGTACTTC; CDR3 protein: CASSLDRTYEQYF
J gene: TRBJ2-2; V gene: TRBV5-1; D gene: .; clone size: .; CDR3 DNA: TGCGCCAGCAGCAAAGGACAGCAGAACACCGGGGAGCTGTTTTTT; CDR3 protein: CASSKGQQNTGELFF
J gene: TRBJ2-2; V gene: TRBV2; D gene: .; clone size: .; CDR3 DNA: TGTGCCAGCAGGGAGTCCGGGGAGCTGTTTTTT; CDR3 protein: CASRESGELFF
J gene: TRBJ2-1; V gene: TRBV7-6; D gene: .; clone size: .; CDR3 DNA: TGTGCCAGCAGCTTACAGGGTAATGAGCAGTTCTTC; CDR3 protein: CASSLQGNEQFF
J gene: TRBJ2-3; V gene: TRBV6-4; D gene: TRBD1; clone size: .; CDR3 DNA: TGTGCCAGCAGTGACTCGGGACAGGGGCTAAATACGCAGTATTTT; CDR3 protein: CASSDSGQGLNTQYF
J gene: TRBJ1-1; V gene: TRBV9; D gene: .; clone size: few; CDR3 DNA: TGTGCCAGCAGCGTAGGTTCCTCGGGCATGAACACTGAAGCTTTCTTT; CDR3 protein: CASSVGSSGMNTEAFF
J gene: TRBJ2-7; V gene: TRBV2; D gene: .; clone size: .; CDR3 DNA: TGTGCCAGCAGTGAATTCACGGCCAGCTCCTACGAGCAGTACTTC; CDR3 protein: CASSEFTASSYEQYF
J gene: TRBJ2-5; V gene: TRBV7-9; D gene: .; clone size: few; CDR3 DNA: TGTGCCAGCAGCGACCCCACAGGGATCGGAGAGACCCAGTACTTC; CDR3 protein: CASSDPTGIGETQYF
J gene: TRBJ1-4; V gene: TRBV19; D gene: .; clone size: .; CDR3 DNA: TGTGCCAGTAGTATGGGATCGGCTGAAAAACTGTTTTTT; CDR3 protein: CASSMGSAEKLFF
J gene: TRBJ1-1; V gene: TRBV30; D gene: .; clone size: .; CDR3 DNA: TGTGCCTGGAGCCCTCCCATGCCCAGTGGAGCTTTCTTT; CDR3 protein: CAWSPPMPSGAFF
J gene: TRBJ2-7; V gene: TRBV5-1; D gene: TRBD2; clone size: .; CDR3 DNA: TGCGCCAGCCGTTCAGCGGGGGGGCCGGGGTACGAGCAGTACTTC; CDR3 protein: CASRSAGGPGYEQYF
J gene: TRBJ1-4; V gene: TRBV30; D gene: .; clone size: .; CDR3 DNA: TGTGCCTGGAGCCCCGGGGGAGGGGGTGAAGTTGAAAAACTGTTTTTT; CDR3 protein: CAWSPGGGGEVEKLFF
J gene: TRBJ2-1; V gene: TRBV7-2; D gene: .; clone size: .; CDR3 DNA: TGTGCCAGCAGCTTAGGACAGCGGGTGCGACGTTTCTTC; CDR3 protein: CASSLGQRVRRFF
J gene: TRBJ2-5; V gene: TRBV19; D gene: .; clone size: .; CDR3 DNA: TGTGCCAGTAGTATAGGCCGGGGTAGCCTGCGGGAGACCCAGTACTTC; CDR3 protein: CASSIGRGSLRETQYF
J gene: TRBJ1-2; V gene: TRBV4-3; D gene: .; clone size: once; CDR3 DNA: TGCGCCAGCAGCCAAGATAGCACATTGTATGGCTACACCTTC; CDR3 protein: CASSQDSTLYGYTF
J gene: TRBJ2-1; V gene: TRBV29-1; D gene: TRBD2; clone size: .; CDR3 DNA: TGCAGCGGAGGGGGTGGAACTAGCGGGGGGGCGAGATACAATGAGCAGTTCTTC; CDR3 protein: CSGGGGTSGGARYNEQFF